This T cell receptor (beta chain) appears in the sequencing data of a study of T-cell reconstitution after alpha-beta-depleted transplantation in children. Unique molecular identifiers were incorporated when the TCRbeta library was constructed. TCRdb redid the calling of the PCR reads with MiXCR, one entry per CDR3 protein. The data contain around 300,000 distinct CDR3 sequences, 9.5% to 13% of them singletons. Between the trimmed V and J ends, which lost 0 bases and 2 bases, there was a span of 10 bases. The length of the CDR3 is 15 residues. Broader study findings: Reported findings indicate that, about two months after transplant, alpha-beta T cells came from several hundred expanded clones, which were derived from non-depleted graft cells. T cells produced anew were the main source of T-cell counts and diversity one year after transplant. Several patients had high TCRbeta diversity at day 60; it came from surviving recipient T cells and thymic progenitors.

This clonotype occurred many times. Its antigen is unknown. The chain employs TRBV23-1 and TRBJ2-5; D is uncertain. Being an ORF, TRBV23-1 has a function that is uncertain. This clonotype originated in a boy younger than two with acute myeloid leukemia, due to receive a stem cell transplant. The material was PBMCs, obtained before TCRalphabeta/CD19-depleted stem cell transplant. As DNA, the CDR3 is TGCGCCAGCAGTCAATCGGAGTGCCAACAAGAGACCCAGTACTTC. This translates into CASSQSECQQETQYF.